This T cell receptor beta chain came from a study of liver allograft versus peripheral blood T cells. About the study: Repertoires of T cell receptors in transplanted livers were compared with recipients' peripheral blood repertoires.

TCRdb fed the reads into MiXCR, producing one record per CDR3 protein. The sample lists about 13,000 distinct CDR3 sequences; 15% to 20% were seen once. Per the germline V gene, CDR1 is LNHDA and CDR2 is SQIVND (reference sequence). V lost 1 base and J lost 2, with 12 bases in between. This CDR3 region has 16 residues. This TCR was sampled from a human patient who had a liver transplant. Some of the T cells may derive from the graft donor. The chain uses TRBV19 and TRBJ1-5; perhaps TRBD1 as D (5 bases). In nucleotides, the CDR3 is TGTGCCAGTAGTATAGGGGGCTCGGTGGGCAATCAGCCCCAGCATTTT. Protein: CASSIGGSVGNQPQHF.